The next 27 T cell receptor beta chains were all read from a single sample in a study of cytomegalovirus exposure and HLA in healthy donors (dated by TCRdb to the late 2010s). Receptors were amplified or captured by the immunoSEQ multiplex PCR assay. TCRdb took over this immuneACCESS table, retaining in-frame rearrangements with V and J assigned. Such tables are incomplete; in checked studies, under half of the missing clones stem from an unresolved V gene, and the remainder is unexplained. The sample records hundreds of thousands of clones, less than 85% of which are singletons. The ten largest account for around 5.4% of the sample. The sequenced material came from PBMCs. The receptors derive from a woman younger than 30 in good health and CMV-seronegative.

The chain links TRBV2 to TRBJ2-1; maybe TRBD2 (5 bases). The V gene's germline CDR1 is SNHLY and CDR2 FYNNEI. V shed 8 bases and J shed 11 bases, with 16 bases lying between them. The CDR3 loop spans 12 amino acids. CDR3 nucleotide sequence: TGTGCCAGCTTTCGAGAGGGTTCTAAGCAGTTCTTC. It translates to CASFREGSKQFF. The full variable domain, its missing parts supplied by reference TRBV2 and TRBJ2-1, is EPEVTQTPSHQVTQMGQEVILRCVPISNHLYFYWYRQILGQKVEFLVSFYNNEISEKSEIFDDQFSVERPDGSNFTLKIRSTKLEDSAMYFCASFREGSKQFFGPGTRLTVL.

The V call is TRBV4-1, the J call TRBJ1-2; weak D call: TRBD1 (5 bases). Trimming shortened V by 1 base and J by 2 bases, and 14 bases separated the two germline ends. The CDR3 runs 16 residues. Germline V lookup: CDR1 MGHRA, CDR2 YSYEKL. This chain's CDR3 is CASSQVGESRNYGYTF. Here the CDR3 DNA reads TGCGCCAGCAGCCAAGTAGGGGAGAGCAGGAACTATGGCTACACCTTC.

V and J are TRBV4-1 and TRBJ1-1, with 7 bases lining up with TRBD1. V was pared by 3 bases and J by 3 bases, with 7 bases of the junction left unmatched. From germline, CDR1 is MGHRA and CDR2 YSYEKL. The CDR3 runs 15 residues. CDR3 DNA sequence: TGCGCCAGCAGCCAGACAGGGTTGAACTACACTGAAGCTTTCTTT. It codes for CASSQTGLNYTEAFF.

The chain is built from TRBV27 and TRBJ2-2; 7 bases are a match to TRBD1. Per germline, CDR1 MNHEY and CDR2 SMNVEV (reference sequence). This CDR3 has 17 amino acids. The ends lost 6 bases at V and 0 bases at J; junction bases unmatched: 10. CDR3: CASRLTGNLANTGELFF. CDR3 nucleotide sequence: TGTGCCAGCAGATTGACAGGGAACCTCGCGAACACCGGGGAGCTGTTTTTT.

The CDR3 protein is CASRGGTYEQYF. The CDR3 nucleotides are TGTGCCAGCAGGGGGGGAACCTACGAGCAGTACTTC. The chain links TRBV2 to TRBJ2-7; tentative D call: TRBD2 (6 bases). CDR1 and CDR2 (germline): SNHLY, FYNNEI. The V and J ends lost 6 bases and 2 bases respectively, with 8 bases between them. The CDR3 has 12 amino acids.

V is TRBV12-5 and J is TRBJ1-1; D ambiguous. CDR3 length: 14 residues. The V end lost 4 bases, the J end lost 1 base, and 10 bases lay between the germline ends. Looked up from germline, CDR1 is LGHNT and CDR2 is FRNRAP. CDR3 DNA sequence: TGTGCTAGTGGTTCCTCCCCTGGGAACACTGAAGCTTTCTTT. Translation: CASGSSPGNTEAFF. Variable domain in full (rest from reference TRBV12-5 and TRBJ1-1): DARVTQTPRHKVTEMGQEVTMRCQPILGHNTVFWYRQTMMQGLELLAYFRNRAPLDDSGMPKDRFSAEMPDATLATLKIQPSEPRDSAVYFCASGSSPGNTEAFFGQGTRLTVV.

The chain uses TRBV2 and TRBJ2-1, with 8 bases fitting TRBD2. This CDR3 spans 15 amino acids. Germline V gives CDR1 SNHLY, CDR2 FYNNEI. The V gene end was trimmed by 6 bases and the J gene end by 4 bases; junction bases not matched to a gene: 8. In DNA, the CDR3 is TGTGCCAGCAGGGGGGAGCGGGAGAAATACAATGAGCAGTTCTTC. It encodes CASRGEREKYNEQFF.

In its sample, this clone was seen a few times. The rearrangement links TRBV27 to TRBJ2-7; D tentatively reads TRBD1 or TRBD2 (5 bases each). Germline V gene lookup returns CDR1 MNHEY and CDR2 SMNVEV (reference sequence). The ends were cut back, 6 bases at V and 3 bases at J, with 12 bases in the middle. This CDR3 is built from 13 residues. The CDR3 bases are TGTGCCAGCAGCCGGGACGGATTCTACGAGCAGTACTTC. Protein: CASSRDGFYEQYF.

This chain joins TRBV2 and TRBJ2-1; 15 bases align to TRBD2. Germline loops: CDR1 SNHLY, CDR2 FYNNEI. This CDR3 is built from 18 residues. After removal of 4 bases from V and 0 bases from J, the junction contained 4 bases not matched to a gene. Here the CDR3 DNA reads TGTGCCAGCAGTGGCTGGACTAGCGGGGGGGCCTCCTACAATGAGCAGTTCTTC. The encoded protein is CASSGWTSGGASYNEQFF.

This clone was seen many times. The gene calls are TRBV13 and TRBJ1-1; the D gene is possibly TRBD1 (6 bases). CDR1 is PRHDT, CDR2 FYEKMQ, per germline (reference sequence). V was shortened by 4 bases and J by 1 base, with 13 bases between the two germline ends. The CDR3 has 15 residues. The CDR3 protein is CASSSPTTGNTEAFF. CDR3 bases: TGTGCCAGCAGCTCCCCAACGACAGGGAACACTGAAGCTTTCTTT.

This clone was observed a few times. CDR3 coding DNA: TGTGCCAGCAGCCCCGGGACTCCCTTGGGCTATGGCTACACCTTC. This sequence encodes CASSPGTPLGYGYTF. The chain couples TRBV9 to TRBJ1-2; TRBD1 might be the D (5 bases). This CDR3 has 15 amino acids. Trimming removed 4 bases from V and 4 bases from J, with 17 bases in between. CDR1 is SGDLS, CDR2 YYNGEE, per germline.

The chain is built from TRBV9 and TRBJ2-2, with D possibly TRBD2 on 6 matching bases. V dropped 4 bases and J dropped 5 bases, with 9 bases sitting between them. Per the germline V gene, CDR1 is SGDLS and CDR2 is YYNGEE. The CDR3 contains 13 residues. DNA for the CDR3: TGTGCCAGCAGCTTTGGGGGGACCGGGGAGCTGTTTTTT. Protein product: CASSFGGTGELFF.

The CDR3 sequence is CASSSPGQGNYEQYF. The CDR3 nucleotides are TGCGCCAGCAGCTCGCCGGGACAGGGGAACTACGAGCAGTACTTC. This rearrangement joins TRBV4-1 to TRBJ2-7; 10 bases agree with TRBD1. Germline CDR1 and CDR2: MGHRA and YSYEKL. Trimming removed 5 bases from V and 3 bases from J; junction bases left unmatched: 7. The CDR3 is made up of 15 amino acids.

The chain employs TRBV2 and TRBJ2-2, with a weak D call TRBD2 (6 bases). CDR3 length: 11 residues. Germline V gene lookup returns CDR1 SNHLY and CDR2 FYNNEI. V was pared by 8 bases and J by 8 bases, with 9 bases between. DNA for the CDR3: TGTGCCAGCCGCGGGGCGGGGGAGCTGTTTTTT. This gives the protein CASRGAGELFF.

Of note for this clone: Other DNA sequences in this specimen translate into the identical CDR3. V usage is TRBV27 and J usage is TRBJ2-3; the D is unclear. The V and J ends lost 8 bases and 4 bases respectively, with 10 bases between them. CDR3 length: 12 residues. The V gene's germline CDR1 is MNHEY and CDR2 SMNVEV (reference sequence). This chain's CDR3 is CASGNRADTQYF. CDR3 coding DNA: TGTGCCAGCGGAAACCGTGCAGATACGCAGTATTTT.

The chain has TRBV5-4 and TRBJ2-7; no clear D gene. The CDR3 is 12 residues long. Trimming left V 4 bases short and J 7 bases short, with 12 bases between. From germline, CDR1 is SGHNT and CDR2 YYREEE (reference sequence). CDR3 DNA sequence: TGTGCCAGCAGCACGGTGGGCCGGGAGCAGTACTTC. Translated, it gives CASSTVGREQYF.

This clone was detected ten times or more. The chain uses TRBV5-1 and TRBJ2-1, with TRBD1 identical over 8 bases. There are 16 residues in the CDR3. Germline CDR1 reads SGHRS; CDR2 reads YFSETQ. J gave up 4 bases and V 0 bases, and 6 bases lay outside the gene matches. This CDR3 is CASSLAPDRAYNEQFF. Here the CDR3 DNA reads TGCGCCAGCAGCTTGGCCCCGGACAGGGCTTACAATGAGCAGTTCTTC.

The DNA of the CDR3 is TGTGCCAGCAGCTCACAGGGGAATCAGCCCCAGCATTTT. Protein: CASSSQGNQPQHF. The chain couples TRBV7-9 to TRBJ1-5, with 7 bases aligning to TRBD1. Germline V gene sequence: CDR1 SEHNR, CDR2 FQNEAQ (reference sequence). V lost 4 bases, J lost 4 bases, and 1 base stayed unmatched. CDR3 length: 13 residues.

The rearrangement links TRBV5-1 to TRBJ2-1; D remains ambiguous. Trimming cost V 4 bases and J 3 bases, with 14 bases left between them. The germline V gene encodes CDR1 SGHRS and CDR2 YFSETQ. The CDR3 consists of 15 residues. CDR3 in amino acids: CASSPPRSVYNEQFF. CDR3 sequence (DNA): TGCGCCAGCAGCCCCCCTAGGTCCGTCTACAATGAGCAGTTCTTC.

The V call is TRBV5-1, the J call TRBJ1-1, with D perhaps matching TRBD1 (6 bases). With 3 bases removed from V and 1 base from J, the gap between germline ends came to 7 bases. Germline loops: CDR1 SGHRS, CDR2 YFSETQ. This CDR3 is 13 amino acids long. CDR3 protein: CASSWTENTEAFF. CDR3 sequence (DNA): TGCGCCAGCAGCTGGACAGAGAACACTGAAGCTTTCTTT.

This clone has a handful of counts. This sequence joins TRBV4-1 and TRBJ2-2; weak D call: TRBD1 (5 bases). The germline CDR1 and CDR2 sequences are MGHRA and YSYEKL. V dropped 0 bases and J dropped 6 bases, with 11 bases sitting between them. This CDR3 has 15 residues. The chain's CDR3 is CASSQERQGAGELFF. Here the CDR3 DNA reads TGCGCCAGCAGCCAAGAGCGCCAGGGCGCCGGGGAGCTGTTTTTT.

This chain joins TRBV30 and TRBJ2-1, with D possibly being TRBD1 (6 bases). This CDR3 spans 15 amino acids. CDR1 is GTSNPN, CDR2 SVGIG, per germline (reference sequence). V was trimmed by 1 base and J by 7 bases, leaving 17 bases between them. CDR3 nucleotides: TGTGCCTGGAGTGGCCTGAGGCAGGGGAGTAATGAGCAGTTCTTC. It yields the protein CAWSGLRQGSNEQFF.

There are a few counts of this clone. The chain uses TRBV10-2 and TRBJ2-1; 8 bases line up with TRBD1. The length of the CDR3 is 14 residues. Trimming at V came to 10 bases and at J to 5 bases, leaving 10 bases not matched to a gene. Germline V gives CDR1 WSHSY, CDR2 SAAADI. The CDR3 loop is CATDQTGADNEQFF. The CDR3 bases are TGCGCCACAGACCAGACAGGGGCGGACAATGAGCAGTTCTTC.

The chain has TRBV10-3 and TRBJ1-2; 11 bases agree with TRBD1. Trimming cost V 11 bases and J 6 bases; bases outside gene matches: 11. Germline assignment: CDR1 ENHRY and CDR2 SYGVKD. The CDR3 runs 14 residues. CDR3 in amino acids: CAAFSGTGGDGYTF. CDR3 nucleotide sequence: TGTGCCGCCTTCTCCGGGACAGGGGGTGATGGCTACACCTTC.

CDR3 in amino acids: CASSRLPGGTPLQYF. The DNA for the CDR3 is TGCGCCAGCAGCCGATTACCCGGGGGAACGCCTCTGCAGTACTTC. This rearrangement joins TRBV4-1 to TRBJ2-7; maybe TRBD2 (6 bases). The CDR3 has 15 residues. V was clipped by 4 bases and J by 9 bases, with 22 bases between them. Germline CDR1 and CDR2: MGHRA and YSYEKL.

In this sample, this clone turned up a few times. The CDR3 is CAISEQGDYGYTF. CDR3 nucleotide sequence: TGTGCCATCAGTGAGCAGGGGGACTATGGCTACACCTTC. V usage is TRBV10-3 and J usage is TRBJ1-2; TRBD1 matches at 7 bases. CDR1 ENHRY and CDR2 SYGVKD come from the germline V gene. J was trimmed by 3 bases and V by 2 bases; bases with no gene match: 0. The length of the CDR3 is 13 residues.

CDR3 nucleotides: TGTGCCAGCCAGCGGACAGCGGGCCCCCAATTGACTGAAGCTTTCTTT. It encodes CASQRTAGPQLTEAFF. The genes are TRBV27 and TRBJ1-1, with D possibly TRBD1 on 6 matching bases. The CDR3 sequence is 16 residues long. Trimming took 8 bases from V and 5 from J, leaving 24 bases between them. Germline V lookup: CDR1 MNHEY, CDR2 SMNVEV (reference sequence).